These 29 T cell receptor beta chains were all obtained from the same sample, sequenced in a study of T cells after yellow fever vaccination. One entry per CDR3 protein results from TCRdb running MiXCR on the 5' RACE reads. The table shows roughly 70,000 distinct CDR3 sequences, with just under 8% occurring only once. Sequenced here: CD8+ T cells sorted from PBMCs, sampled on the day of the yellow fever booster vaccination. These receptors were taken from a man between 25 and 39 years old who received the YFV17D yellow fever vaccine.

By sample share, this clonotype is medium-sized. V usage is TRBV10-3 and J usage is TRBJ2-7; D gene uncertain. Germline CDR1 and CDR2: ENHRY and SYGVKD. V shed 5 bases and J shed 5 bases, with 16 bases lying between them. CDR3 size: 14 residues. The CDR3 DNA reads as TGTGCCATCAGTACTGGGCCCGATGCCCACGAGCAGTACTTC. This gives the protein CAISTGPDAHEQYF.

This clonotype was counted ten times or more. The chain links TRBV20-1 to TRBJ2-7, with 7 bases matching TRBD1. V gave up 0 bases and J gave up 2 bases; unmatched junction bases: 10. Germline assignment: CDR1 DFQATT and CDR2 SNEGSKA (reference sequence). The CDR3 extends over 16 amino acids. This chain's CDR3 is CSARDSDRSEPYEQYF. CDR3 bases: TGCAGTGCTAGAGATTCGGACAGGTCAGAACCCTACGAGCAGTACTTC.

V gene TRBV7-9 combines with J gene TRBJ2-1; D call uncertain. The germline V gene encodes CDR1 SEHNR and CDR2 FQNEAQ (reference sequence). The CDR3 extends over 16 amino acids. V lost 2 bases and J lost 0, with 11 bases in between. The CDR3 DNA follows: TGTGCCAGCAGCTTAATGTCTGGGTCCTCCTACAATGAGCAGTTCTTC. This translates into CASSLMSGSSYNEQFF.

This clonotype was seen repeatedly, ten times or more. The J gene is TRBJ2-1, the V gene TRBV11-2; D gene uncertain. The CDR3 loop spans 14 amino acids. Germline V CDR1 and CDR2: SGHAT, FQNNGV. V was clipped by 9 bases and J by 1 base, with 13 bases between them. CDR3 amino acids: CASARSESYNEQFF. For the CDR3, the DNA is TGTGCCAGTGCGCGTTCGGAATCCTACAATGAGCAGTTCTTC. Based on the CDR3 plus reference TRBV11-2 and TRBJ2-1, the full variable domain is EAGVAQSPRYKIIEKRQSVAFWCNPISGHATLYWYQQILGQGPKLLIQFQNNGVVDDSQLPKDRFSAERLKGVDSTLKIQPAKLEDSAVYLCASARSESYNEQFFGPGTRLTVL.

This clonotype has just a few counts. The chain uses TRBV7-9 and TRBJ2-7; possible D gene TRBD1, 6 bases. Germline lookup yields CDR1 SEHNR and CDR2 FQNEAQ (reference sequence). This CDR3 comprises 11 residues. V was cut by 3 bases and J by 7 bases, with 7 bases left in between. The CDR3: CASSFQGEQYF. DNA of the CDR3: TGTGCCAGCAGCTTTCAGGGGGAGCAGTACTTC.

This clonotype was counted at least ten times. This chain links TRBV9 with TRBJ2-1, with D perhaps matching TRBD1 or TRBD2 (5 bases each). The CDR3 extends over 15 amino acids. Trimming removed 4 bases from V and 2 bases from J, with 13 bases in between. Germline-derived CDR1 and CDR2 are SGDLS and YYNGEE. CDR3 residues: CASSQGRPTYNEQFF. CDR3 sequence (DNA): TGTGCCAGCAGCCAGGGACGTCCCACCTACAATGAGCAGTTCTTC. Full variable domain (rest looked up from reference TRBV9 and TRBJ2-1): DSGVTQTPKHLITATGQRVTLRCSPRSGDLSVYWYQQSLDQGLQFLIQYYNGEERAKGNILERFSAQQFPDLHSELNLSSLELGDSALYFCASSQGRPTYNEQFFGPGTRLTVL.

This clonotype has only a few counts. The chain joins TRBV6-2 or TRBV6-3 to TRBJ2-7, with D unclear. CDR3 length equals 12 residues. V was shortened by 0 bases and J by 5 bases, with 5 bases between the two germline ends. Germline V lookup: CDR1 MNHEY, CDR2 SVGEGT. The CDR3: CASSYSYDEQYF. The CDR3 DNA reads TGTGCCAGCAGTTACTCGTACGACGAGCAGTACTTC.

A few counts support this clonotype. This chain uses TRBV12-3 or TRBV12-4 with TRBJ2-7, with 7 bases identical to TRBD2. The V and J ends lost 1 base and 5 bases, in that order; junction bases with no gene match: 8. The length of the CDR3 is 15 residues. The chain's CDR3 is CASSLGGRAPHEQYF. DNA of the CDR3: TGTGCCAGCAGTTTAGGCGGGAGAGCTCCCCACGAGCAGTACTTC.

The chain uses TRBV7-8 and TRBJ2-7; possible D gene TRBD2, 5 bases. Germline CDR1 SGHVS, CDR2 FQNEAQ. Trimming stripped 4 bases from V and 3 bases from J, with 10 bases between. This CDR3 spans 13 amino acids. CDR3 sequence: CASSSSFGYEQYF. Written as DNA, the CDR3 is TGTGCCAGCAGCTCTAGCTTTGGCTACGAGCAGTACTTC.

This clonotype was recorded many times. CDR3 loop: CASSSTASGRADTGELFF. DNA for the CDR3: TGCGCCAGCAGCTCGACGGCTAGCGGGAGGGCCGACACCGGGGAGCTGTTTTTT. J is TRBJ2-2 and V is TRBV5-1; 12 bases align to TRBD2. Germline lookup yields CDR1 SGHRS and CDR2 YFSETQ. The CDR3 extends over 18 amino acids. The ends lost 3 bases at V and 3 bases at J; junction bases unmatched: 9.

The V call is TRBV12-3 or TRBV12-4, the J call TRBJ2-1; TRBD2 matches at 9 bases. The CDR3 extends over 19 amino acids. As DNA, the CDR3 is TGTACCCTCAGTTTAGAACTAGCGGGCTTGGGGGACCTTTACAATGAGCAGTTCTTC. Encoded protein: CTLSLELAGLGDLYNEQFF.

V gene TRBV6-2 or TRBV6-3 combines with J gene TRBJ2-3, with 11 bases identical to TRBD2. Trimming at V came to 0 bases and at J to 7 bases, leaving 3 bases not matched to a gene. Germline loops: CDR1 MNHEY, CDR2 SVGEGT. This CDR3 spans 15 amino acids. The CDR3 is CASSYSASGRNTQYF. The CDR3 region has the DNA TGTGCCAGCAGTTACTCGGCTAGCGGGAGGAATACGCAGTATTTT.

J is TRBJ2-1 and V is TRBV7-2; TRBD2 matches 12 bases. V dropped 4 bases and J dropped 7; count of bases not matched to a gene: 11. The CDR3 covers 17 residues. Germline V gives CDR1 SGHTA, CDR2 FQGNSA. The DNA of the CDR3 is TGTGCCAGCAGCTGGGGGGATACTAGCGGGAGGAGGAATGAGCAGTTCTTC. This codes for CASSWGDTSGRRNEQFF. Full variable domain (outside the CDR3, taken from reference TRBV7-2 and TRBJ2-1): GAGVSQSPSNKVTEKGKDVELRCDPISGHTALYWYRQSLGQGLEFLIYFQGNSAPDKSGLPSDRFSAERTGGSVSTLTIQRTQQEDSAVYLCASSWGDTSGRRNEQFFGPGTRLTVL.

This clonotype was seen a few times. The chain has TRBV9 and TRBJ2-5, with D possibly being TRBD1 (6 bases). The V end was cut by 3 bases, the J end by 5 bases, with 14 bases between. The V gene's germline CDR1 is SGDLS and CDR2 YYNGEE. This CDR3 is 14 amino acids long. The CDR3 region is CASSDRDDRETQYF. As DNA, the CDR3 is TGTGCCAGCAGCGACCGGGACGACAGGGAGACCCAGTACTTC.

This clonotype came up a few times. The chain joins TRBV5-1 to TRBJ2-3; possible D gene TRBD2, 6 bases. The length of the CDR3 is 13 residues. CDR1 is SGHRS and CDR2 is YFSETQ in the germline V gene. V was clipped by 6 bases and J by 6 bases, with 14 bases between them. The chain's CDR3 is CASTGEVPDTQYF. As DNA, the CDR3 is TGCGCCAGCACGGGGGAGGTTCCGGATACGCAGTATTTT.

The V call is TRBV7-9, the J call TRBJ2-2, with 7 bases fitting TRBD2. The CDR3 runs to 16 residues. Germline V gives CDR1 SEHNR, CDR2 FQNEAQ (reference sequence). V lost 3 bases and J lost 4; bases outside the gene matches: 8. CDR3 nucleotides: TGTGCCAGCAGCTTCTGGTCTAGCGGACCCACCGGGGAGCTGTTTTTT. Amino acids: CASSFWSSGPTGELFF.

The chain has TRBV7-2 and TRBJ2-3; TRBD2 might be the D (6 bases). The CDR3 covers 15 residues. V was clipped by 5 bases and J by 5 bases, with 17 bases between them. CDR1 is SGHTA and CDR2 is FQGNSA in the germline V gene. The CDR3 sequence: CASSRPRVEGDTQYF. CDR3 sequence (DNA): TGTGCCAGCAGCCGGCCCCGGGTGGAGGGAGATACGCAGTATTTT.

The V and J genes are TRBV15 and TRBJ2-3, with TRBD2 identical over 10 bases. The CDR3 sequence is 16 residues long. V lost 4 bases to trimming and J lost 5 bases; unmatched junction nucleotides: 9. The V gene's germline CDR1 is LNHNV and CDR2 YYDKDF (reference sequence). The CDR3 is CATSMTSGPMRDTQYF. CDR3 DNA: TGTGCCACCAGCATGACTAGCGGGCCCATGAGAGATACGCAGTATTTT.

This clonotype has more than one count but fewer than ten. CDR3 sequence reads: CASSFGAANTDTQYF. As DNA, the CDR3 is TGTGCCAGCAGCTTTGGAGCGGCAAACACAGATACGCAGTATTTT. The V call is TRBV11-2, the J call TRBJ2-3; tentatively, D is TRBD2 (5 bases). The germline V gene encodes CDR1 SGHAT and CDR2 FQNNGV. CDR3 length: 15 residues. V was cut by 3 bases and J by 2 bases, with 12 bases left in between.

This clonotype occurred many times. This rearrangement joins TRBV6-1 to TRBJ1-1; 8 bases are a match to TRBD1. J lost 2 bases, V lost 6 bases, and 5 bases had no gene match. The CDR3 sequence is 14 residues long. CDR1 is MNHNS, CDR2 SASEGT, per germline. CDR3 protein: CASRPGGSNTEAFF. The DNA of the CDR3 is TGTGCCAGCAGGCCAGGGGGCTCTAACACTGAAGCTTTCTTT.

This clonotype was detected a few times. The chain carries TRBV2 and TRBJ2-7, with unresolved D. V lost 8 bases to trimming and J lost 2 bases, with 7 bases between them. The CDR3 contains 11 residues. Germline CDR1 SNHLY, CDR2 FYNNEI. In nucleotides, the CDR3 is TGTGCCAGCGGGATCGCCTACGAGCAGTACTTC. Amino acid sequence: CASGIAYEQYF.

This clonotype was observed at least ten times. The rearrangement uses TRBV7-6 and TRBJ2-7; no reliable D call. The V gene lost 5 bases and the J gene lost 0 bases, with 11 bases spanning the gap. This CDR3 is built from 14 residues. From germline, CDR1 is SGHVS and CDR2 FNYEAQ. CDR3: CASSPGKSSYEQYF. The DNA of the CDR3 is TGTGCCAGCAGCCCAGGCAAAAGCTCCTACGAGCAGTACTTC.

This clonotype was detected a few times. V usage is TRBV20-1 and J usage is TRBJ2-7, with 7 bases matching TRBD2. The CDR3 length is 13 residues. Germline V gene lookup returns CDR1 DFQATT and CDR2 SNEGSKA (reference sequence). With 4 bases clipped from V and 4 bases from J, the junction kept 7 bases outside the gene matches. CDR3 in DNA: TGCAGTGCTATATCCCGGGACTATTACGAGCAGTACTTC. This translates into CSAISRDYYEQYF.

This clonotype was seen once. The chain carries TRBV9 and TRBJ2-2; D could derive from TRBD1 or TRBD2 (6 bases each). The CDR3 runs to 16 residues. Germline CDR1 SGDLS, CDR2 YYNGEE. Between the trimmed V and J ends, which lost 4 bases and 3 bases, there was a span of 16 bases. The CDR3 is CASSSVGGPDTGELFF. In nucleotides, the CDR3 is TGTGCCAGCAGCTCTGTGGGGGGCCCGGACACCGGGGAGCTGTTTTTT.

This clonotype was seen only a few times. The chain couples TRBV28 to TRBJ2-7; 7 bases align to TRBD1. The CDR3 sequence is 16 residues long. The V segment lost 2 bases and the J segment 7 bases; nucleotides outside the gene matches: 14. Germline values: CDR1 MDHEN, CDR2 SYDVKM. CDR3 in amino acids: CASSLLGQDGVWEQYF. The DNA for the CDR3 is TGTGCCAGCAGTTTACTCGGACAGGATGGGGTATGGGAGCAGTACTTC.

This rearrangement joins TRBV4-1 to TRBJ2-7; D tentatively fits TRBD1 or TRBD2 (7 bases each). The CDR3 is 16 residues long. Germline-derived CDR1 and CDR2 are MGHRA and YSYEKL. V was clipped by 3 bases and J by 5 bases, with 20 bases between them. The CDR3 sequence is CASSHETGRVGDEQYF. CDR3 in DNA: TGCGCCAGCAGCCACGAGACAGGGAGGGTCGGGGACGAGCAGTACTTC.

This clonotype was seen only a few times. V is TRBV19 and J is TRBJ2-7, with a possible D match to TRBD2 (5 bases). CDR1 is LNHDA, CDR2 SQIVND, per germline (reference sequence). This CDR3 is built from 15 residues. Trimming shortened V by 3 bases and J by 0 bases, and 12 bases separated the two germline ends. In nucleotides, the CDR3 is TGTGCCAGTAGTATGGGTGCGGGTGACTCCTACGAGCAGTACTTC. Residues: CASSMGAGDSYEQYF.

This clonotype was counted between two and nine times. The rearrangement uses TRBV6-2 or TRBV6-3 and TRBJ1-5, with TRBD1 matching 8 bases. CDR3 length: 18 amino acids. V shed 7 bases and J 1 base; nucleotides not matched to a gene: 15. Germline loops: CDR1 MNHEY, CDR2 SVGEGT. The CDR3 sequence: CASNSQGAILYSNQPQHF. The CDR3 DNA reads as TGTGCCAGCAATTCTCAGGGGGCGATCTTATACAGCAATCAGCCCCAGCATTTT.

This chain connects TRBV3-1 to TRBJ2-1; TRBD2 agrees at 11 bases. The germline V gene has CDR1 LGHDT and CDR2 YNNKEL (reference sequence). The V and J ends lost 5 bases and 4 bases, in that order; junction bases with no gene match: 4. This CDR3 has 15 residues. The CDR3 loop is CASSTTSGSYNEQFF. CDR3 nucleotides: TGTGCCAGCAGCACCACTAGCGGGAGTTACAATGAGCAGTTCTTC.